This TCR beta chain was obtained from a study of blood T cells in healthy people across ages. Study findings and constraints: PBMC samples, being unsorted, prevented any conclusive comparison of naive and antigen-experienced cells. When set beside aged donors, long-lived donors presented more naive CD4+ cells and higher diversity.

Staff drew roughly 10 milliliters of peripheral blood from each donor. Isolation yielded PBMCs, at least 7 million per sample, in every case. Primers used in a second PCR of roughly 7 to 12 cycles were a sample-barcoded 5' primer and a J-beta primer mix. TCRdb reprocessed the 5' RACE reads with MiXCR, giving one entry per CDR3 protein. This sample has approximately 1,700,000 distinct CDR3 sequences; roughly 43% occur once, and the top ten carry more than 20%. In regard to this clonotype: What it binds is unknown.

The source is a human donor in good health. Material for sequencing was blood.

The CDR3: CASSPGTGVVTGELFF. The CDR3 DNA is TGCGCCAGCAGCCCTGGGACAGGGGTCGTAACCGGGGAGCTGTTTTTT. J is TRBJ2-2 and V is TRBV5-1; the match to TRBD1 covers 10 bases. Germline CDR1 is SGHRS and CDR2 is YFSETQ. The CDR3 has 16 amino acids. V shed 4 bases and J 5 bases; nucleotides not matched to a gene: 8.